The clone carrying this T cell receptor (beta chain) came up once. Its target is unknown. V was pared by 2 bases and J by 5 bases, with 7 bases between. CDR1 SGHTS and CDR2 YDEGEE come from the germline V gene. The CDR3 spans 12 residues. This record belongs to a study of cytomegalovirus exposure and HLA in healthy donors. Study-level points and caveats: Across donors, sequencing depth was assumed by presence/absence analyses to be roughly uniform.

With 60 Vbeta and 13 Jbeta primers, the PCR was carried out. TCRdb's table, derived via immunoSEQ multiplex PCR, lists solely in-frame clones and lacks some. This table has 220,000 or so clones, 70% to 80% appearing once. The specimen sequenced was PBMCs. This clonotype was sampled from a woman in her twenties or thirties in good health and CMV-seronegative. J is TRBJ1-1 and V is TRBV5-8; D not certain. CDR3 DNA: TGTGCCAGCAGCTTCTATGAGACTGAAGCTTTCTTT. Translating it yields CASSFYETEAFF.